The T cell receptor beta chain under discussion was sequenced for a study of blood T cell repertoires in COVID-19. In its sample, this clone was seen once. TCRdb's copy holds only in-frame clones and misses some; the assay was immunoSEQ multiplex PCR. This sample has 150,000 to 200,000 clones, with about three quarters found just once. CDR1 SGHVS and CDR2 FQNEAQ come from the germline V gene. The V and J ends lost 5 bases and 2 bases, in that order; junction bases with no gene match: 7. CDR3 length: 15 amino acids. The sample taken for sequencing was peripheral blood. V and J are TRBV7-8 and TRBJ2-5; 8 nucleotides line up with TRBD1. This TCR was sampled from a man in his 60s with acute or convalescent COVID-19. The CDR3 nucleotides are TGTGCCAGCAGCCTAGGGACAGGTTCGCAAGAGACCCAGTACTTC. It translates to CASSLGTGSQETQYF.